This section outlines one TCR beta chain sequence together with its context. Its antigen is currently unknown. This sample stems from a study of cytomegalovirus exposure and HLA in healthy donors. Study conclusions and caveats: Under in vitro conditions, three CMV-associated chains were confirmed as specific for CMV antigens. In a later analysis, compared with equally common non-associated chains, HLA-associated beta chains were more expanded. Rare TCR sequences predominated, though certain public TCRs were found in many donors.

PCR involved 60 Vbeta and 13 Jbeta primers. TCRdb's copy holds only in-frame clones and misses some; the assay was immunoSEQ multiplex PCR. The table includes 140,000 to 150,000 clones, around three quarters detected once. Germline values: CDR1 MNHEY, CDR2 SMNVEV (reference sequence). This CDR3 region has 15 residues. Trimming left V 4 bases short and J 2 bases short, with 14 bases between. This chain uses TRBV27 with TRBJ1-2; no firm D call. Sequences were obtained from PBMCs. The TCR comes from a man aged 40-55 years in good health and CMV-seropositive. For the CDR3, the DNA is TGTGCCAGCAGTTCCGGAAGTGCGGGGAACTATGGCTACACCTTC. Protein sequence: CASSSGSAGNYGYTF.